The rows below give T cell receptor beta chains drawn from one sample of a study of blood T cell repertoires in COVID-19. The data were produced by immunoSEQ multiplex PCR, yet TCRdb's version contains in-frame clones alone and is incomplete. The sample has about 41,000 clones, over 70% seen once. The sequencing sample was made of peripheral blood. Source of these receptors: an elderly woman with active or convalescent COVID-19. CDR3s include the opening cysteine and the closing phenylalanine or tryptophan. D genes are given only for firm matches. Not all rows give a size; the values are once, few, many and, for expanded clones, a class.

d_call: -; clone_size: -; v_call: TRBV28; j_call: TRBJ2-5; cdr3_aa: CASSSRTETQYF; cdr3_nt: TGTGCCAGCAGTTCGAGAACGGAGACCCAGTACTTC
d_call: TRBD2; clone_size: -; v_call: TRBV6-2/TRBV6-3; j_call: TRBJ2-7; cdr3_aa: CASSYSNLADSYEQYF; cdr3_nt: TGTGCCAGCAGTTACTCGAATCTAGCGGACTCCTACGAGCAGTACTTC
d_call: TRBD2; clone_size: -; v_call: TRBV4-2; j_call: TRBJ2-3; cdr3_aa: CASSQTAGGQDTQYF; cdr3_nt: TGTGCCAGCAGCCAAACAGCGGGAGGGCAAGATACGCAGTATTTT
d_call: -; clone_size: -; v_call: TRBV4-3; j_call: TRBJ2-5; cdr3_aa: CASSQEWGRGVVQETQYF; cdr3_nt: TGCGCCAGCAGCCAAGAATGGGGCAGGGGGGTGGTCCAAGAGACCCAGTACTTC
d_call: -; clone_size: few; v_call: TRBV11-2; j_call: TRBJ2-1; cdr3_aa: CASSLMDSSNQQFF; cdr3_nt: TGTGCCAGCAGCTTAATGGACTCTTCTAACCAGCAGTTCTTC
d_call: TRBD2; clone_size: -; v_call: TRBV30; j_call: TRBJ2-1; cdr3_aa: CAWSTSGRDEQFF; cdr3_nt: TGTGCCTGGAGTACTAGCGGGAGGGATGAGCAGTTCTTC
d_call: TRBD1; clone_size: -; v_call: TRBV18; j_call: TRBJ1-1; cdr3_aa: CASSPEQGGVTEAFF; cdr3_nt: TGTGCCAGCTCACCAGAACAGGGGGGGGTCACTGAAGCTTTCTTT
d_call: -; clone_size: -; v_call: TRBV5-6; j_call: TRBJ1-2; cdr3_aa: CASSLDREGYTF; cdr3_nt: TGTGCCAGCAGCTTGGACAGGGAAGGCTACACCTTC
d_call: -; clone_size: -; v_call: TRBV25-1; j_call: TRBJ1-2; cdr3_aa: CASSAGGHGSYGYTF; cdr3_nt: TGTGCCAGCAGCGCCGGAGGGCATGGGTCCTATGGCTACACCTTC
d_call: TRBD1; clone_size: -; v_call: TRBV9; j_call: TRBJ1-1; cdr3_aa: CASSVVGGGTEAFF; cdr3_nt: TGTGCCAGCAGCGTAGTAGGGGGCGGAACTGAAGCTTTCTTT
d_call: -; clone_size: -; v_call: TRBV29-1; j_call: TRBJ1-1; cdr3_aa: CSAAIRNTEAFF; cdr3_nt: TGCAGCGCCGCGATTAGGAACACTGAAGCTTTCTTT
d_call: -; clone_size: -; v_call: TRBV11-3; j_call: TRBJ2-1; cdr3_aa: CASSLDRTAYNEQFF; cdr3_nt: TGTGCCAGCAGCTTAGACAGGACAGCCTACAATGAGCAGTTCTTC
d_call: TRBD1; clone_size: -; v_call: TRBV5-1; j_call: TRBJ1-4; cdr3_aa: CASSPGSDRGNEKLFF; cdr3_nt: TGCGCCAGCAGCCCGGGCTCGGACAGGGGTAATGAAAAACTGTTTTTT
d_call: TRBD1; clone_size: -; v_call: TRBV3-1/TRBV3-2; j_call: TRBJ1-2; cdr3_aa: CASSQELAGGNYGYTF; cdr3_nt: TGTGCCAGCAGCCAAGAGTTGGCAGGGGGTAACTATGGCTACACCTTC
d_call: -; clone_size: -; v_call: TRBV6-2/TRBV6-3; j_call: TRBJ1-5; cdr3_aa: CASSYSGTYSNQPQHF; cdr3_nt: TGTGCCAGCAGTTACTCGGGCACTTATAGCAATCAGCCCCAGCATTTT
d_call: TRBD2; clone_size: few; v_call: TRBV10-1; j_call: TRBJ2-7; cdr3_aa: CASSDGTSGPDEQYF; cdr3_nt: TGCGCCAGCAGTGATGGGACTAGCGGCCCCGACGAGCAGTACTTC
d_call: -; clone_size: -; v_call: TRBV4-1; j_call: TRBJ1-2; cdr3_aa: CASSPQDPYLRDGYTF; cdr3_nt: TGCGCCAGCAGCCCTCAAGATCCCTATTTACGGGATGGCTACACCTTC
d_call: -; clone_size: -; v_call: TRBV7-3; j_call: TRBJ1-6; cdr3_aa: CASSSSRQANSPLHF; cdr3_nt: TGTGCCAGCAGCTCCTCCCGACAGGCAAATTCACCCCTCCACTTT
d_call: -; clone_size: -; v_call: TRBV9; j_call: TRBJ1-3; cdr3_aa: CASTPGTTGNTIYF; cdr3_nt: TGTGCCAGCACCCCCGGGACAACCGGAAACACCATATATTTT
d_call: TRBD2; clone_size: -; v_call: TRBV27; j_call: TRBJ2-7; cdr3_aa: CASSFWGASGSYEQYF; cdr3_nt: TGTGCCAGCAGTTTCTGGGGGGCTAGCGGGAGCTACGAGCAGTACTTC
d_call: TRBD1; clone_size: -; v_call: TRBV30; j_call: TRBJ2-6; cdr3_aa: CAWRGLPDRVGANVLTF; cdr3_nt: TGTGCCTGGAGGGGTCTCCCTGACAGGGTTGGGGCCAACGTCCTGACTTTC
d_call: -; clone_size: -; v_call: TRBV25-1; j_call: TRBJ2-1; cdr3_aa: CASSDTGNFGYNEQFF; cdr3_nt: TGTGCCAGCAGTGACACAGGTAATTTCGGCTACAATGAGCAGTTCTTC
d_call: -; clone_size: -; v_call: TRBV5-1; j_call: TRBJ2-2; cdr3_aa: CASSLGGARAGELFF; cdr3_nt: TGCGCCAGCAGCTTGGGTGGGGCGCGCGCCGGGGAGCTGTTTTTT
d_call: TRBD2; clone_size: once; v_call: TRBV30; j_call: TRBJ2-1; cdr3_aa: CAWRATRGWANEQFF; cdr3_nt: TGTGCCTGGAGGGCAACGCGGGGGTGGGCCAATGAGCAGTTCTTC
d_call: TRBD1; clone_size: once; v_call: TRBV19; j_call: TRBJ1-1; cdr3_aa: CASTPGGKAEAFF; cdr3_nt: TGTGCCAGTACCCCAGGGGGTAAAGCTGAAGCTTTCTTT
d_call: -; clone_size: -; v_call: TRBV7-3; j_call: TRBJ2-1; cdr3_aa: CASSAGGEQFF; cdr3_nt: TGTGCCAGCAGCGCCGGGGGTGAGCAGTTCTTC
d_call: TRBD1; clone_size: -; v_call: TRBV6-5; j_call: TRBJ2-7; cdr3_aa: CASSQTRQGYEQYF; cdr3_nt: TGTGCCAGCAGCCAGACCCGACAGGGCTACGAGCAGTACTTC
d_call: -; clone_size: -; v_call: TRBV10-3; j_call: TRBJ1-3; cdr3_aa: CAISESGVGYSGNTIYF; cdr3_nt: TGTGCCATCAGTGAGTCAGGGGTTGGGTACTCTGGAAACACCATATATTTT
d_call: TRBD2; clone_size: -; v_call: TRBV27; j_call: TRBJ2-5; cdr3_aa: CASSLTSPEETQYF; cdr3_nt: TGTGCCAGCAGTCTGACTAGCCCCGAAGAGACCCAGTACTTC
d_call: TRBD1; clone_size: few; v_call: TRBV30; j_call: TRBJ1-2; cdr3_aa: CAWSFGQGNYGYTF; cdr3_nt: TGTGCCTGGAGTTTCGGACAGGGTAACTATGGCTACACCTTC
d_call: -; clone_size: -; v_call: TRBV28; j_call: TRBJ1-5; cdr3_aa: CASSQGQPHNQPQHF; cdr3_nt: TGTGCCAGCAGCCAAGGACAGCCCCACAATCAGCCCCAGCATTTT
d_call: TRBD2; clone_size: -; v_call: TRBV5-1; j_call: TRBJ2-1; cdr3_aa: CASIGTSGSAWNEQFF; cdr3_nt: TGCGCCAGCATTGGGACTAGCGGGAGTGCCTGGAATGAGCAGTTCTTC
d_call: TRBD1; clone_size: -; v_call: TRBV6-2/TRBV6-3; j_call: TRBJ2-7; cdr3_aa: CASSYSGDRGSYEQYF; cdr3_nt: TGTGCCAGCAGTTACTCAGGGGACAGGGGGTCCTACGAGCAGTACTTC
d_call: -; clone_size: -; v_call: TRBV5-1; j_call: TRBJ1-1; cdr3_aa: CASSLFGDRLNTEAFF; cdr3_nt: TGCGCCAGCAGCTTGTTCGGGGATCGGCTGAACACTGAAGCTTTCTTT
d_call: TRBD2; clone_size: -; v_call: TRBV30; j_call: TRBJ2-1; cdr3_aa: CAWRESGRTYNEQFF; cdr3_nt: TGTGCCTGGAGGGAAAGCGGGAGGACCTACAATGAGCAGTTCTTC
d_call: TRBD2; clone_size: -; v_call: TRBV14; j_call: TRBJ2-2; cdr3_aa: CASSPGTSGYTGELFF; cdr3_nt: TGTGCCAGCAGCCCCGGGACTAGCGGCTACACCGGGGAGCTGTTTTTT